This is a list of T cell receptor beta chains from one sample in a study of identical twins. MiXCR, applied by TCRdb to the 5' RACE reads, yields one record per CDR3 protein. The top ten clones hold about 0.99% of a sample with roughly 500,000 distinct CDR3 sequences, around 20% of them seen once. These same records also appear under a second study, on T cells expressing NK-cell markers.

The sequencing sample was made of CD4+ T cells sorted from blood. The receptors were gathered from a woman aged 18-29 years in good health. Both conserved end residues are part of each CDR3. The D gene is left open where the match is weak. Some rows have no size entry. The others give once, few or many, or a class for an expanded clone.

CDR3nt: TGTGCCAGCAGCCATGGGGGCTGGACAGCTACCTACGAGCAGTACTTC
CDR3aa: CASSHGGWTATYEQYF
v_gene: TRBV6-2/TRBV6-3
abundance: -
j_gene: TRBJ2-7
d_gene: -

CDR3nt: TGTGCCAGCAGCCAAGATAGCGAGGGCTCTGGGGCCAACGTCCTGACTTTC
CDR3aa: CASSQDSEGSGANVLTF
v_gene: TRBV4-2
abundance: few
j_gene: TRBJ2-6
d_gene: -

CDR3nt: TGCAGCGTCCCAGGGCAGGGTTATAGGACTGAAGCTTTCTTT
CDR3aa: CSVPGQGYRTEAFF
v_gene: TRBV29-1
abundance: few
j_gene: TRBJ1-1
d_gene: -

CDR3nt: TGTGCCAGCCGGGACAGAAACATTCAGTACTTC
CDR3aa: CASRDRNIQYF
v_gene: TRBV2
abundance: -
j_gene: TRBJ2-4
d_gene: TRBD1

CDR3nt: TGCGCCAGCAGTGCAGGAGGCCGGGATACGCAGTATTTT
CDR3aa: CASSAGGRDTQYF
v_gene: TRBV10-1
abundance: -
j_gene: TRBJ2-3
d_gene: -

CDR3nt: TGTGCCAGCATTAGATCCGGAGGAGGGCTTGAAGCTTTCTTT
CDR3aa: CASIRSGGGLEAFF
v_gene: TRBV6-1
abundance: -
j_gene: TRBJ1-1
d_gene: -

CDR3nt: TGTGCCAGCAGTTACTCGATGGGCGGGACGGAGACCCAGTACTTC
CDR3aa: CASSYSMGGTETQYF
v_gene: TRBV6-2/TRBV6-3
abundance: few
j_gene: TRBJ2-5
d_gene: -

CDR3nt: TGTGCCAGCAGAAAAAGCGGGGGAAGGTACAATGAGCAGTTCTTC
CDR3aa: CASRKSGGRYNEQFF
v_gene: TRBV12-3/TRBV12-4
abundance: few
j_gene: TRBJ2-1
d_gene: TRBD2

CDR3nt: TGCAGCGGTGGACAGCTGGGGGGCTACACCTTC
CDR3aa: CSGGQLGGYTF
v_gene: TRBV29-1
abundance: few
j_gene: TRBJ1-2
d_gene: -

CDR3nt: TGCAGTGCTATTCGGCTAGCGGACTATACCTACGAGCAGTACTTC
CDR3aa: CSAIRLADYTYEQYF
v_gene: TRBV20-1
abundance: -
j_gene: TRBJ2-7
d_gene: TRBD2

CDR3nt: TGCAGTGCTACCCCCCCTACTAGCGGGAGAATCAGGCAGTACTTC
CDR3aa: CSATPPTSGRIRQYF
v_gene: TRBV20-1
abundance: -
j_gene: TRBJ2-7
d_gene: TRBD2

CDR3nt: TGTGCCAGCAGCCCAGGACAGTTCAGAGGTGAGGAGCAGTTCTTC
CDR3aa: CASSPGQFRGEEQFF
v_gene: TRBV7-3
abundance: -
j_gene: TRBJ2-1
d_gene: -

CDR3nt: TGCAGTGCCAGGTCACTAGCGGGAGACAATGAGCAGTTCTTC
CDR3aa: CSARSLAGDNEQFF
v_gene: TRBV20-1
abundance: few
j_gene: TRBJ2-1
d_gene: TRBD2

CDR3nt: TGTGCCAGCAGTCCCGATTTAGGGGGGAGGCCCTACGAGCAGTACTTC
CDR3aa: CASSPDLGGRPYEQYF
v_gene: TRBV6-1
abundance: -
j_gene: TRBJ2-7
d_gene: -

CDR3nt: TGTGCCAGCAGCGGGACGGATCATAATTCACCCCTCCACTTT
CDR3aa: CASSGTDHNSPLHF
v_gene: TRBV12-3/TRBV12-4
abundance: many
j_gene: TRBJ1-6
d_gene: -

CDR3nt: TGTGCCAGCAGCGGGGGGCAGGGGTATCAGCCCCAGCATTTT
CDR3aa: CASSGGQGYQPQHF
v_gene: TRBV5-6
abundance: -
j_gene: TRBJ1-5
d_gene: -

CDR3nt: TGTGCCAGCACCGCACAACTAGCGGGCCTTTTTGAGCAGTTCTTC
CDR3aa: CASTAQLAGLFEQFF
v_gene: TRBV12-3/TRBV12-4
abundance: -
j_gene: TRBJ2-1
d_gene: TRBD2

CDR3nt: TGCGCCAGCAGCTTGGATCGGGGAATTGGCACAGATACGCAGTATTTT
CDR3aa: CASSLDRGIGTDTQYF
v_gene: TRBV5-1
abundance: -
j_gene: TRBJ2-3
d_gene: -

CDR3nt: TGCGCCAGCAGCACACCCGGGACTACGCTAGAGACCCAGTACTTC
CDR3aa: CASSTPGTTLETQYF
v_gene: TRBV5-1
abundance: many
j_gene: TRBJ2-5
d_gene: TRBD2

CDR3nt: TGCGCCTCCTTCCAGGGGGCTAACACTGAAGCTTTCTTT
CDR3aa: CASFQGANTEAFF
v_gene: TRBV5-1
abundance: few
j_gene: TRBJ1-1
d_gene: TRBD1

CDR3nt: TGTGCCAGTAGTGGACAGGGAATCGGCACTGAAGCTTTCTTT
CDR3aa: CASSGQGIGTEAFF
v_gene: TRBV19
abundance: few
j_gene: TRBJ1-1
d_gene: TRBD1

CDR3nt: TGCGCCAGCAGCCAAGATGGGGCTGAAGCTTTCTTT
CDR3aa: CASSQDGAEAFF
v_gene: TRBV4-3
abundance: few
j_gene: TRBJ1-1
d_gene: -

CDR3nt: TGTGCCAGCTCACCGCGGACAGGGACCCCTGGAAACACCATATATTTT
CDR3aa: CASSPRTGTPGNTIYF
v_gene: TRBV18
abundance: -
j_gene: TRBJ1-3
d_gene: TRBD1

CDR3nt: TGTGCCAGCTCACCACTCAGGGGAACCGGGGAGCTGTTTTTT
CDR3aa: CASSPLRGTGELFF
v_gene: TRBV18
abundance: -
j_gene: TRBJ2-2
d_gene: -

CDR3nt: TGTGCCAGCAGCGTAGGTCGCCCGACTAGCGGGAGCGGAGGAGATACGCAGTATTTT
CDR3aa: CASSVGRPTSGSGGDTQYF
v_gene: TRBV9
abundance: -
j_gene: TRBJ2-3
d_gene: TRBD2

CDR3nt: TGTGCCAGCAGTCCTTCTCCACAGGGTGGTTATGGCTACACCTTC
CDR3aa: CASSPSPQGGYGYTF
v_gene: TRBV6-4
abundance: few
j_gene: TRBJ1-2
d_gene: -

CDR3nt: TGCGCCAGCAGGTGGGCTTTACGGGAGGGCCACAATGAGCAGTTCTTC
CDR3aa: CASRWALREGHNEQFF
v_gene: TRBV5-1
abundance: few
j_gene: TRBJ2-1
d_gene: TRBD2

CDR3nt: TGTGCCAGCAGCTTGACTAGCTCCTCCACAGATACGCAGTATTTT
CDR3aa: CASSLTSSSTDTQYF
v_gene: TRBV7-2
abundance: -
j_gene: TRBJ2-3
d_gene: TRBD2

CDR3nt: TGCAGTGCACGGGACTTAATCAGTGAGCAGTTCTTC
CDR3aa: CSARDLISEQFF
v_gene: TRBV20-1
abundance: few
j_gene: TRBJ2-1
d_gene: -

CDR3nt: TGCAGTGCTGTGCAGGGGGGGGTTAAAGAGACCCAGTACTTC
CDR3aa: CSAVQGGVKETQYF
v_gene: TRBV20-1
abundance: many
j_gene: TRBJ2-5
d_gene: -

CDR3nt: TGTGCCAGCAGCGTAGTAGCGGGAGACTACAATGAGCAGTTCTTC
CDR3aa: CASSVVAGDYNEQFF
v_gene: TRBV9
abundance: -
j_gene: TRBJ2-1
d_gene: TRBD2

CDR3nt: TGCGCCAGCAGCTTGGTGTCTAGCGGGGCCTCCTACGAGCAGTACTTC
CDR3aa: CASSLVSSGASYEQYF
v_gene: TRBV5-1
abundance: -
j_gene: TRBJ2-7
d_gene: TRBD2

CDR3nt: TGCAGTGCCCCAGGACTATACAGCACAGATACGCAGTATTTT
CDR3aa: CSAPGLYSTDTQYF
v_gene: TRBV20-1
abundance: few
j_gene: TRBJ2-3
d_gene: -

CDR3nt: TGTGCCAGCAGTTTGTATGGGGCGAACACTGAAGCTTTCTTT
CDR3aa: CASSLYGANTEAFF
v_gene: TRBV12-3/TRBV12-4
abundance: few
j_gene: TRBJ1-1
d_gene: -

CDR3nt: TGCAGTGCTAGATTACCAGGACTAGCGGGAGAGGGCGAGCAGTACTTC
CDR3aa: CSARLPGLAGEGEQYF
v_gene: TRBV20-1
abundance: -
j_gene: TRBJ2-7
d_gene: TRBD2

CDR3nt: TGTGCCAGCAAGCACCTAGAAGAGACCCAGTACTTC
CDR3aa: CASKHLEETQYF
v_gene: TRBV21-1
abundance: few
j_gene: TRBJ2-5
d_gene: -

CDR3nt: TGTGCCAGCTCACCAAAAGCCACGAACACCGGGGAGCTGTTTTTT
CDR3aa: CASSPKATNTGELFF
v_gene: TRBV18
abundance: -
j_gene: TRBJ2-2
d_gene: -

CDR3nt: TGTGCCAGCAGTTCCCGACGGTCACCGGGACAAGCCACCTCCTACGAGCAGTACTTC
CDR3aa: CASSSRRSPGQATSYEQYF
v_gene: TRBV6-2/TRBV6-3
abundance: few
j_gene: TRBJ2-7
d_gene: -

CDR3nt: TGTGCCAGCAGCTTTATCACCGGGGCCAACGTCCTGACTTTC
CDR3aa: CASSFITGANVLTF
v_gene: TRBV7-8
abundance: -
j_gene: TRBJ2-6
d_gene: -

CDR3nt: TGTGCCAGCAGTTACTCGTCTAGCAATCAGCCCCAGCATTTT
CDR3aa: CASSYSSSNQPQHF
v_gene: TRBV6-5
abundance: -
j_gene: TRBJ1-5
d_gene: -

CDR3nt: TGTGCCAGCAGTTTACCATCCAGTCACAATGAGCAGTTCTTC
CDR3aa: CASSLPSSHNEQFF
v_gene: TRBV12-3/TRBV12-4
abundance: many
j_gene: TRBJ2-1
d_gene: -

CDR3nt: TGCGCCAGCAGCTTGGTCGCCGGGAACGTCGACAATGAGCAGTTCTTC
CDR3aa: CASSLVAGNVDNEQFF
v_gene: TRBV5-1
abundance: few
j_gene: TRBJ2-1
d_gene: -

CDR3nt: TGCGCCAGCAGACCAAGCGGGGCCAGCACAGATACGCAGTATTTT
CDR3aa: CASRPSGASTDTQYF
v_gene: TRBV10-1
abundance: once
j_gene: TRBJ2-3
d_gene: TRBD2

CDR3nt: TGCAGTGCTAGGGCCACAGGGGGCGCCGGCTACACCTTC
CDR3aa: CSARATGGAGYTF
v_gene: TRBV20-1
abundance: few
j_gene: TRBJ1-2
d_gene: TRBD1

CDR3nt: TGCAGCGTTGATAGAGGTATAGATACGCAGTATTTT
CDR3aa: CSVDRGIDTQYF
v_gene: TRBV29-1
abundance: few
j_gene: TRBJ2-3
d_gene: -

CDR3nt: TGTGCCAGCAGCGACCGGGGGCGCACCGGGGAGCTGTTTTTT
CDR3aa: CASSDRGRTGELFF
v_gene: TRBV5-5
abundance: -
j_gene: TRBJ2-2
d_gene: -

CDR3nt: TGTGCCAGCAGCCCCGGGACAGGGGGCTATGGCTACACCTTC
CDR3aa: CASSPGTGGYGYTF
v_gene: TRBV3-1
abundance: -
j_gene: TRBJ1-2
d_gene: TRBD1

CDR3nt: TGCAGTGCCCTTGAGGCTTCGTTGGGCACAGATACGCAGTATTTT
CDR3aa: CSALEASLGTDTQYF
v_gene: TRBV20-1
abundance: -
j_gene: TRBJ2-3
d_gene: -

CDR3nt: TGTGCCAGCAGTTGGACAGGGGATGAAAAACTGTTTTTT
CDR3aa: CASSWTGDEKLFF
v_gene: TRBV12-3/TRBV12-4
abundance: few
j_gene: TRBJ1-4
d_gene: TRBD1

CDR3nt: TGTGCCAGCAGCCCGACTAGCGGGAGCGAAGGGAACACCGGGGAGCTGTTTTTT
CDR3aa: CASSPTSGSEGNTGELFF
v_gene: TRBV9
abundance: -
j_gene: TRBJ2-2
d_gene: TRBD2

CDR3nt: TGTGCCAGCAGTTGGGGGAACTATGGCTACACCTTC
CDR3aa: CASSWGNYGYTF
v_gene: TRBV12-3/TRBV12-4
abundance: few
j_gene: TRBJ1-2
d_gene: -